Below are 24 T cell receptor beta chains sequenced from a single sample in a study of T cell responses to AZD1222 COVID-19 vaccine. Using immunoSEQ multiplex PCR, the repertoire was profiled, and TCRdb retains in-frame clones only, with some absent. The top ten hold about 10% of the sample, which has around 80,000 clones, 75% to 90% seen once. Sequenced material: peripheral blood, taken 28 days after the second AZD1222 dose. These receptors were obtained from an adult who received the AZD1222 COVID-19 vaccine.

This chain joins TRBV6-5 and TRBJ1-5, with D maybe TRBD1 (5 bases). Between the trimmed V and J ends, which lost 6 bases and 7 bases, there was a span of 16 bases. The length of the CDR3 is 14 residues. Germline assignment: CDR1 MNHEY and CDR2 SVGAGI. The CDR3 is CASSRGSRGQPQHF. CDR3 nucleotide sequence: TGTGCCAGCAGCCGCGGCTCTCGGGGCCAGCCCCAGCATTTT.

This clone came up once. J is TRBJ2-1 and V is TRBV19; 11 positions agree with TRBD2. The trim removed 5 bases at V and 6 bases at J, leaving 12 bases unmatched. The CDR3 covers 17 residues. Germline loops: CDR1 LNHDA, CDR2 SQIVND (reference sequence). CDR3 protein: CASSSLVAGGLSNEQFF. CDR3 nucleotides: TGTGCCAGTAGTTCCCTCGTAGCGGGGGGGCTTTCCAATGAGCAGTTCTTC. Filled out from reference TRBV19 and TRBJ2-1, the complete variable domain reads DGGITQSPKYLFRKEGQNVTLSCEQNLNHDAMYWYRQDPGQGLRLIYYSQIVNDFQKGDIAEGYSVSREKKESFPLTVTSAQKNPTAFYLCASSSLVAGGLSNEQFFGPGTRLTVL.

This rearrangement joins TRBV7-2 to TRBJ1-2, with D perhaps TRBD1 (5 bases). CDR1 and CDR2 (germline): SGHTA, FQGNSA. The germline V and J ends were trimmed by 5 bases and 3 bases, with 13 bases remaining between them. The CDR3 contains 14 residues. The CDR3 nucleotides are TGTGCCAGCAGCGAGAGGCCAGGGTACTATGGCTACACCTTC. Protein sequence: CASSERPGYYGYTF.

The chain couples TRBV14 to TRBJ2-7, with D tentatively TRBD1 (5 bases). V lost 2 bases, J lost 4 bases, and 30 bases lay in between. The germline CDR1 and CDR2 sequences are SGHDN and FVKESK. The CDR3 consists of 20 residues. The CDR3 loop reads CASSQRQITTLIPTEYEQYF. The CDR3, as DNA: TGTGCCAGCAGCCAACGACAGATAACCACTCTTATCCCGACCGAATACGAGCAGTACTTC.

The gene calls are TRBV3-1 (or the pseudogene TRBV3-2) and TRBJ2-1, with 11 bases matching TRBD2. This CDR3 has 16 amino acids. The germline V gene encodes CDR1 LGHDT and CDR2 YNNKEL (reference sequence). The trim removed 3 bases at V and 3 bases at J, leaving 4 bases unmatched. CDR3 bases: TGTGCCAGCAGCCACCGGACTAGCGGGCTCTACAATGAGCAGTTCTTC. It encodes CASSHRTSGLYNEQFF.

The V gene is TRBV18, the J gene TRBJ1-6; possible D gene TRBD1, 5 bases. The V gene lost 3 bases and the J gene lost 0 bases, with 12 bases spanning the gap. Germline CDR1 reads KGHSH; CDR2 reads LQKENI. The CDR3 is 17 residues long. This chain's CDR3 is CASSPGTEISYNSPLHF. Written as DNA, the CDR3 is TGTGCCAGCTCACCCGGGACGGAGATCTCCTATAATTCACCCCTCCACTTT.

The chain has TRBV4-1 and TRBJ2-1, with D unresolved. CDR1 is MGHRA and CDR2 is YSYEKL in the germline V gene. The CDR3 totals 16 residues. V was shortened by 1 base and J by 5 bases, with 15 bases between the two germline ends. DNA of the CDR3: TGCGCCAGCAGCCAAGGTTTAGTCGCCAAACACAATGAGCAGTTCTTC. Its protein is CASSQGLVAKHNEQFF.

The chain carries TRBV9 and TRBJ2-3; 10 nucleotides align to TRBD1. V lost 7 bases and J lost 5; bases outside the gene matches: 7. The CDR3 has 14 amino acids. Germline CDR1 and CDR2: SGDLS and YYNGEE. This chain's CDR3 is CASGQGDIRDTQYF. The CDR3 DNA is TGTGCCAGCGGACAGGGGGACATACGAGATACGCAGTATTTT.

V usage is TRBV7-8 and J usage is TRBJ2-3, with TRBD2 identical over 11 bases. Germline CDR1 reads SGHVS; CDR2 reads FQNEAQ. J was trimmed by 6 bases and V by 6 bases; bases with no gene match: 8. The length of the CDR3 is 15 residues. The CDR3 DNA is TGTGCCAGCAGGCTTAGCGGGGGGGATTCCGATACGCAGTATTTT. Protein: CASRLSGGDSDTQYF.

This clone was seen just once. The chain joins TRBV10-3 to TRBJ1-6; D is ambiguous. Trimming cost V 11 bases and J 5 bases, with 7 bases left between them. The CDR3 loop spans 11 amino acids. Germline CDR1 and CDR2: ENHRY and SYGVKD. The CDR3: CAASDNSPLHF. The CDR3 DNA follows: TGTGCCGCCAGCGATAATTCACCCCTCCACTTT.

The chain couples TRBV6-6 to TRBJ2-6; 7 bases agree with TRBD1. Germline values: CDR1 MNHNY, CDR2 SVGAGI (reference sequence). The trim removed 6 bases at V and 1 base at J, leaving 0 bases unmatched. This CDR3 has 14 residues. CDR3 nucleotides: TGTGCCAGCAGGGACAGGTCTGGGGCCAACGTCCTGACTTTC. It codes for CASRDRSGANVLTF.

The CDR3 DNA reads TGCAGCGTTGAACCGGGACTAGCGAATGAGCAGTTCTTC. The encoded protein is CSVEPGLANEQFF. This rearrangement joins TRBV29-1 to TRBJ2-1; 10 bases match TRBD2. The CDR3 sequence is 13 residues long. Trimming cost V 2 bases and J 7 bases; bases outside gene matches: 2. In germline, CDR1 is SQVTM, CDR2 ANQGSEA.

Worth noting for this clone: Other DNA sequences in the same sample also yield this CDR3. The rearrangement joins TRBV5-6 to TRBJ2-7; 9 bases are shared with TRBD1. Germline V gene lookup returns CDR1 SGHDT and CDR2 YYEEEE. Unmatched junction bases numbered 1, after V lost 0 bases and J lost 3 bases. This CDR3 region has 14 residues. The CDR3 protein is CASSLGTGVYEQYF. In nucleotides, the CDR3 is TGTGCCAGCAGCTTGGGGACAGGGGTCTACGAGCAGTACTTC.

This clone was seen a few times. The rearrangement joins TRBV30 to TRBJ1-6; D not resolved. Germline CDR1 reads GTSNPN; CDR2 reads SVGIG (reference sequence). The CDR3 length is 15 residues. The germline V and J ends were trimmed by 0 bases and 2 bases, with 8 bases remaining between them. The CDR3 sequence is CAWSVQWTYNSPLHF. The CDR3 bases are TGTGCCTGGAGTGTACAATGGACCTATAATTCACCCCTCCACTTT.

This clone has only a few counts. The rearrangement uses TRBV30 and TRBJ2-3, with TRBD2 identical over 9 bases. Germline values: CDR1 GTSNPN, CDR2 SVGIG (reference sequence). Unmatched junction bases numbered 7, after V lost 3 bases and J lost 6 bases. The CDR3 runs 14 residues. DNA of the CDR3: TGTGCCTGGAGGGAGCGGGGGGCCATTGATACGCAGTATTTT. This codes for CAWRERGAIDTQYF.

V is TRBV20-1 and J is TRBJ2-7; D is unclear. V was clipped by 3 bases and J by 2 bases, with 14 bases between them. The germline V gene encodes CDR1 DFQATT and CDR2 SNEGSKA (reference sequence). This CDR3 has 14 amino acids. This CDR3 is CSASISGPAYEQYF. The CDR3 nucleotides are TGCAGTGCTAGTATTTCAGGACCTGCCTACGAGCAGTACTTC.

The V gene is TRBV12-3 or TRBV12-4, the J gene TRBJ2-5; D unresolved. The CDR3 loop spans 13 amino acids. Trimming took 1 base from V and 5 from J, leaving 8 bases between them. CDR3 sequence: CASSLGLVETQYF. As DNA, the CDR3 is TGTGCCAGCAGTTTAGGATTGGTGGAGACCCAGTACTTC.

The CDR3 region has the DNA TGTGCCAGCAGCGGCCGACAGGATTCTAATTCACCCCTCCACTTT. Its protein is CASSGRQDSNSPLHF. The chain recombines TRBV9 with TRBJ1-6, with a tentative D call TRBD1 (6 bases). V was clipped by 3 bases and J by 6 bases, with 13 bases between them. This CDR3 comprises 15 residues. The germline V gene encodes CDR1 SGDLS and CDR2 YYNGEE.

The table lists this clone with a count of one. The chain links TRBV27 to TRBJ1-5, with TRBD1 matching over 7 bases. CDR1 is MNHEY, CDR2 SMNVEV, per germline (reference sequence). This CDR3 region has 14 residues. J was trimmed by 4 bases and V by 8 bases; bases with no gene match: 8. CDR3 region: CASGHRDRNQPQHF. CDR3 sequence (DNA): TGTGCCAGCGGACACCGGGACAGAAATCAGCCCCAGCATTTT.

The J gene is TRBJ2-7, the V gene TRBV5-4; D is possibly TRBD1 (6 bases). The germline CDR1 and CDR2 sequences are SGHNT and YYREEE (reference sequence). The CDR3 is 14 amino acids. Trimming took 0 bases from V and 10 from J, leaving 17 bases between them. CDR3 sequence: CASSLVSIPGHQYF. The CDR3 DNA is TGTGCCAGCAGCTTGGTTTCAATCCCGGGACACCAGTACTTC.

The genes are TRBV2 and TRBJ1-2; tentatively, D is TRBD1 (5 bases). The CDR3 totals 17 residues. Trimming removed 0 bases at V and 2 bases at J, with 16 bases between. The germline V gene encodes CDR1 SNHLY and CDR2 FYNNEI. The CDR3 bases are TGTGCCAGCAGTGAAGCGTATATGGGGGATTCCAACTATGGCTACACCTTC. Amino acids: CASSEAYMGDSNYGYTF. Together with reference TRBV2 and TRBJ1-2, the CDR3 gives the full variable domain: EPEVTQTPSHQVTQMGQEVILRCVPISNHLYFYWYRQILGQKVEFLVSFYNNEISEKSEIFDDQFSVERPDGSNFTLKIRSTKLEDSAMYFCASSEAYMGDSNYGYTFGSGTRLTVV.

V gene TRBV5-1 combines with J gene TRBJ1-6; maybe TRBD1 (5 bases). The CDR3 runs 17 residues. The V and J ends lost 0 bases and 3 bases respectively, with 13 bases between them. Looked up from germline, CDR1 is SGHRS and CDR2 is YFSETQ. Here the CDR3 reads CASSLAVGTNYNSPLHF. The CDR3 region has the DNA TGCGCCAGCAGCTTGGCCGTGGGGACGAACTATAATTCACCCCTCCACTTT.

This clone occurred once. The chain couples TRBV6-4 to TRBJ1-6; TRBD1 matches at 9 bases. The V and J ends lost 4 bases and 9 bases, in that order; junction bases with no gene match: 7. Per the germline V gene, CDR1 is MRHNA and CDR2 is SNTAGT. The CDR3 is 15 residues long. The CDR3 nucleotides are TGTGCCAGCAGTGCCGGACAGGGGTTGGGTTCACCCCTCCACTTT. Translation gives CASSAGQGLGSPLHF.

This chain uses TRBV30 with TRBJ2-2; a possible D gene is TRBD1 (5 bases). The CDR3 spans 14 residues. Trimming took 1 base from V and 3 from J, leaving 9 bases between them. CDR1 is GTSNPN, CDR2 SVGIG, per germline (reference sequence). The chain's CDR3 is CAWSEGFHTGELFF. The CDR3 nucleotides are TGTGCCTGGAGTGAGGGGTTTCACACCGGGGAGCTGTTTTTT.